Shown below are 14 T cell receptor beta chains from a single sample sequenced in a study of resident and recirculating memory T cells in vitiligo. The assay was immunoSEQ multiplex PCR, and TCRdb's table has in-frame clones only and misses some. The data hold 60,000 to 80,000 clones, with just over 90% observed a single time. The sequencing sample was made of blood. The receptors shown here come from a male donor with vitiligo.

CDR3 in DNA: TGCGCCAGCAGCCAACGGAGTCAGGGTGGTGAGCAGTTCTTC. Translation: CASSQRSQGGEQFF. The rearrangement joins TRBV4-1 to TRBJ2-1; D possibly corresponds to TRBD1 (5 bases). CDR1 and CDR2 (germline): MGHRA, YSYEKL. The CDR3 is 14 amino acids. V lost 2 bases, J lost 9 bases, and 14 bases lay in between.

There are a few counts of this clone. V is TRBV19 and J is TRBJ1-6; TRBD1 agrees at 7 bases. Germline V gene sequence: CDR1 LNHDA, CDR2 SQIVND (reference sequence). Trimming removed 4 bases from V and 15 bases from J; junction bases left unmatched: 6. The CDR3 sequence is 12 residues long. The CDR3: CASSNLDRLLHF. The CDR3 DNA follows: TGTGCCAGTAGTAACTTGGACAGGCTCCTCCACTTT.

The chain employs TRBV5-1 and TRBJ2-1, with 8 bases matching TRBD2. Trimming at V came to 0 bases and at J to 5 bases, leaving 16 bases not matched to a gene. The CDR3 runs 19 residues. The V gene's germline CDR1 is SGHRS and CDR2 YFSETQ. The CDR3 region is CASSLVRSSGTSGDNEQFF. The DNA for the CDR3 is TGCGCCAGCAGCTTGGTTCGATCTTCGGGCACTAGCGGAGACAATGAGCAGTTCTTC.

The V call is TRBV5-1, the J call TRBJ1-3; D is perhaps TRBD1 (5 bases). V gave up 4 bases and J gave up 4 bases, with 9 bases separating them. CDR3 length: 13 residues. CDR1 and CDR2 from the germline V gene are SGHRS and YFSETQ. The CDR3 bases are TGCGCCAGCAGCCAGGGATCCGGAAACACCATATATTTT. It specifies CASSQGSGNTIYF.

The chain recombines TRBV11-2 with TRBJ2-7, with 7 bases aligning to TRBD1. The ends lost 0 bases at V and 5 bases at J; junction bases unmatched: 4. The CDR3 covers 14 residues. Germline CDR1 SGHAT, CDR2 FQNNGV. The CDR3 here is CASSLERGPNEQYF. CDR3 DNA sequence: TGTGCCAGCAGCTTAGAAAGGGGGCCCAACGAGCAGTACTTC.

The chain has TRBV7-9 and TRBJ2-1; the D is unclear. Germline V gene sequence: CDR1 SEHNR, CDR2 FQNEAQ (reference sequence). The CDR3 is made up of 16 amino acids. V lost 1 base, J lost 0 bases, and 10 bases lay in between. The CDR3: CASSLGYASSYNEQFF. For the CDR3, the DNA is TGTGCCAGCAGCTTAGGATACGCGAGCTCCTACAATGAGCAGTTCTTC.

The V gene is TRBV29-1, the J gene TRBJ2-7; D may be TRBD2 (5 bases). V was trimmed by 4 bases and J by 2 bases, leaving 18 bases between them. The CDR3 is 15 residues long. Germline V gene data show CDR1 as SQVTM and CDR2 as ANQGSEA. CDR3: CSVGEGRGSTYEQYF. CDR3 nucleotides: TGCAGCGTTGGAGAGGGTCGAGGTAGCACCTACGAGCAGTACTTC.

The chain recombines TRBV7-9 with TRBJ2-1; D remains unclear. CDR3 length: 10 amino acids. The V gene's germline CDR1 is SEHNR and CDR2 FQNEAQ (reference sequence). The germline V and J ends were trimmed by 5 bases and 7 bases, with 3 bases remaining between them. The CDR3 sequence is CASSTNEQFF. CDR3 coding DNA: TGTGCCAGCAGCACAAATGAGCAGTTCTTC.

The genes are TRBV7-9 and TRBJ2-7; 9 bases agree with TRBD1. Trimming cost V 5 bases and J 2 bases; bases outside gene matches: 7. Germline CDR1 reads SEHNR; CDR2 reads FQNEAQ (reference sequence). The CDR3 loop spans 15 amino acids. In DNA, the CDR3 is TGTGCCAGCAGCGGCCGGGACAGGGAGCCCTACGAGCAGTACTTC. It encodes CASSGRDREPYEQYF.

The chain carries TRBV28 and TRBJ1-2; the D is unclear. Trimming took 2 bases from V and 4 from J, leaving 11 bases between them. This CDR3 contains 14 residues. CDR1 is MDHEN and CDR2 is SYDVKM in the germline V gene. The CDR3 loop is CASSLGSLGYGYTF. CDR3 DNA: TGTGCCAGCAGTTTAGGGTCCCTAGGCTATGGCTACACCTTC.

V and J are TRBV19 and TRBJ1-6, with TRBD1 matching 7 bases. The CDR3 spans 15 residues. Germline CDR1 LNHDA, CDR2 SQIVND (reference sequence). Trimming cost V 3 bases and J 7 bases; bases outside gene matches: 6. CDR3 coding DNA: TGTGCCAGTAGTATCGAAGGCAGGGGGAATTCACCCCTCCACTTT. It yields the protein CASSIEGRGNSPLHF.

This chain joins TRBV6-6 and TRBJ2-4, with unresolved D. V was clipped by 4 bases and J by 0 bases, with 13 bases between them. Germline assignment: CDR1 MNHNY and CDR2 SVGAGI (reference sequence). This CDR3 has 16 amino acids. CDR3 bases: TGTGCCAGCAGTTCTCCGGTGCTTCTAGCCAAAAACATTCAGTACTTC. Encoded protein: CASSSPVLLAKNIQYF.

V is TRBV5-1 and J is TRBJ2-3, with D possibly matching TRBD1 (5 bases). Germline loops: CDR1 SGHRS, CDR2 YFSETQ. This CDR3 is 16 amino acids long. The germline V and J ends were trimmed by 0 bases and 3 bases, with 14 bases remaining between them. The CDR3 DNA is TGCGCCAGCAGCTTGGGGGGCCTCGTCGTTACAGATACGCAGTATTTT. It is translated as CASSLGGLVVTDTQYF. The full variable domain, completed using reference TRBV5-1 and TRBJ2-3, is KAGVTQTPRYLIKTRGQQVTLSCSPISGHRSVSWYQQTPGQGLQFLFEYFSETQRNKGNFPGRFSGRQFSNSRSEMNVSTLELGDSALYLCASSLGGLVVTDTQYFGPGTRLTVL.

The chain has TRBV11-1 and TRBJ2-3, with D possibly being TRBD1 (5 bases). CDR1 SGHAT and CDR2 FQDESV come from the germline V gene (reference sequence). V lost 5 bases, J lost 4 bases, and 13 bases lay in between. The CDR3 consists of 14 residues. Written as DNA, the CDR3 is TGTGCCAGCAGCCAGGCAGGGTCCCCAGATACGCAGTATTTT. Protein sequence: CASSQAGSPDTQYF.